Listed below are T cell receptor beta chains from one sample, sequenced in a study of T cells in Graves' hyperthyroidism and ophthalmopathy. TCRdb used MiXCR to reprocess the multiplex PCR reads, holding one entry per CDR3 protein. The table includes approximately 400,000 distinct CDR3 sequences, about 13% detected once. The sequencing sample was made of blood. These receptor sequences come from a man aged 25-40 years with Graves' hyperthyroidism that later progressed to Graves' ophthalmopathy. Both conserved end residues are part of each CDR3. Each record gives: J gene, V gene, clone size, D gene, CDR3 protein, CDR3 DNA. The D gene is left open where the match is weak. Size values are once, few and many counts, or a class for expanded clones, and some rows have none.

TRBJ2-7 TRBV7-2 few . CASRRDISSYEQYF TGTGCCAGCAGGAGGGACATCAGCTCCTACGAGCAGTACTTC
TRBJ2-6 TRBV5-5 few . CASSPSRVLTF TGTGCCAGCAGCCCGTCTCGCGTCCTGACTTTC
TRBJ2-3 TRBV29-1 . TRBD2 CSVGLAGDADTQYF TGCAGCGTTGGACTAGCGGGGGATGCAGATACGCAGTATTTT
TRBJ1-1 TRBV2 many . CASRSQQGHTEAFF TGTGCCAGCAGATCACAGCAGGGTCACACTGAAGCTTTCTTT
TRBJ2-7 TRBV25-1 few TRBD1 CASSEFKGQPNEQYF TGTGCCAGCAGTGAATTCAAGGGACAGCCCAACGAGCAGTACTTC
TRBJ2-7 TRBV7-9 . . CASSLGGLTYEQYF TGTGCCAGCAGCTTAGGGGGACTGACCTACGAGCAGTACTTC
TRBJ1-1 TRBV5-1 many TRBD1 CASSPQTGMATEAFF TGCGCCAGCAGCCCTCAGACAGGGATGGCCACTGAAGCTTTCTTT
TRBJ1-2 TRBV11-2 many TRBD1 CAWGGGASYYGYTF TGTGCATGGGGAGGGGGCGCGTCTTACTATGGCTACACCTTC
TRBJ1-5 TRBV2 many . CASSEATRAGEPQHF TGTGCCAGCAGTGAAGCGACCCGAGCCGGAGAGCCCCAGCATTTT
TRBJ2-1 TRBV29-1 few . CSVDGRAFSEQFF TGCAGCGTTGATGGCAGGGCGTTCAGCGAGCAGTTCTTC
TRBJ2-1 TRBV13 . . CASSLGDTYNEQFF TGTGCCAGCAGCTTAGGGGACACCTACAATGAGCAGTTCTTC
TRBJ1-6 TRBV20-1 . . CSARIEGQSNSPLHF TGCAGTGCTAGAATCGAGGGACAAAGTAATTCACCCCTCCACTTT
TRBJ2-2 TRBV12-3/TRBV12-4 many . CAGPWTANTGELFF TGTGCCGGTCCGTGGACAGCGAACACCGGGGAGCTGTTTTTT
TRBJ2-3 TRBV19 . . CATAGRGLDTQYF TGTGCCACCGCCGGGCGGGGATTAGATACGCAGTATTTT
TRBJ2-1 TRBV19 . . CASSMGPGGRERDNEQFF TGTGCCAGTAGTATGGGTCCGGGGGGCAGGGAGAGAGACAATGAGCAGTTCTTC